This T cell receptor (beta chain) was profiled in a study of cytomegalovirus exposure and HLA in healthy donors. Study-level results: High sensitivity and specificity were reportedly achieved when the classifier diagnosed cytomegalovirus status.

Notes on this clone: Antigen specificity is unknown.

Primers included in the PCR were 60 Vbeta and 13 Jbeta primers. The table came from immunoSEQ multiplex PCR; TCRdb's copy has only in-frame clones and leaves some out. Found here are around 140,000 clones, roughly 9.6% of them singletons; the top ten hold 6.5% to 9%. Deletions cut 1 base from V and 0 bases from J, with 6 bases between. CDR1 and CDR2 (germline): LNHDA, SQIVND (reference sequence). This CDR3 region has 15 residues. The chain joins TRBV19 to TRBJ1-4, with a weak D call TRBD1 (5 bases). Sequencing was carried out using PBMCs. The TCR comes from a woman aged 40 to 49 in good health and CMV-seropositive. This CDR3 reads CASSIGTTTNEKLFF. The CDR3 bases are TGTGCCAGTAGTATAGGGACAACAACTAATGAAAAACTGTTTTTT.